Each of the 11 T cell receptor beta chains below was sequenced from the same sample in a study of blood T cell repertoires in COVID-19. Clones were read by immunoSEQ multiplex PCR, and TCRdb kept only the in-frame ones, dropping some. The sample records under 130,000 clones, about 75% being singletons. Sequencing was performed on peripheral blood. Receptors originate from a man older than 75 with acute or convalescent COVID-19.

The rearrangement uses TRBV15 and TRBJ1-5; a weak D match, TRBD1 (5 bases). The CDR3 sequence is 15 residues long. The V end lost 0 bases, the J end lost 5 bases, and 11 bases lay between the germline ends. CDR1 is LNHNV and CDR2 is YYDKDF in the germline V gene (reference sequence). As DNA, the CDR3 is TGTGCCACCAGCAGAGATCACCGGGGGGATCAGCCCCAGCATTTT. Its protein is CATSRDHRGDQPQHF.

The chain links TRBV5-1 to TRBJ1-6; TRBD1 matches 9 bases. The length of the CDR3 is 18 residues. Germline V lookup: CDR1 SGHRS, CDR2 YFSETQ. The J segment lost 13 bases and the V segment lost 0 bases, leaving 17 bases of the junction unmatched. The CDR3 is CASSLDTPGQGKIFPLHF. CDR3 nucleotide sequence: TGCGCCAGCAGCTTGGACACTCCAGGACAGGGGAAAATTTTTCCCCTCCACTTT.

This chain joins TRBV3-1 (or the pseudogene TRBV3-2) and TRBJ1-1, with D tentatively TRBD1 (6 bases). The CDR3 extends over 14 amino acids. Trimming took 0 bases from V and 5 from J, leaving 10 bases between them. The germline V gene encodes CDR1 LGHDT and CDR2 YNNKEL (reference sequence). CDR3 bases: TGTGCCAGCAGCCAAGAATTACAGGGAACTGAAGCTTTCTTT. Protein sequence: CASSQELQGTEAFF.

The chain recombines TRBV19 with TRBJ1-2, with TRBD1 matching 7 bases. The junction had 6 bases not matched to a gene; V was cut back by 11 bases and J by 6 bases. The length of the CDR3 is 11 residues. Germline-derived CDR1 and CDR2 are LNHDA and SQIVND (reference sequence). As DNA, the CDR3 is TGTGCCGGACAGACAGGGAATGGCTACACCTTC. The encoded protein is CAGQTGNGYTF.

V and J are TRBV18 and TRBJ1-3, with 7 nucleotides matching TRBD1. Germline loops: CDR1 KGHSH, CDR2 LQKENI. The CDR3 is made up of 14 amino acids. Trimming took 2 bases from V and 4 from J; bases not matched to a gene: 2. For the CDR3, the DNA is TGTGCCAGCTCACCAGACAGGGTCGGAAACACCATATATTTT. Its protein product is CASSPDRVGNTIYF.

The rearrangement links TRBV5-5 to TRBJ2-2; 8 positions agree with TRBD1. The CDR3 consists of 15 residues. V gave up 0 bases and J gave up 7 bases; unmatched junction bases: 5. CDR1 is SGHKS and CDR2 is YYEKEE in the germline V gene (reference sequence). For the CDR3, the DNA is TGTGCCAGCAGCTTGGTGCAGGGGGCCATCGGGGAGCTGTTTTTT. As protein: CASSLVQGAIGELFF.

This clone was observed once. This chain links TRBV6-6 with TRBJ2-1; TRBD2 is a possible D gene (6 bases). Between the trimmed V and J ends, which lost 4 bases and 3 bases, there was a span of 16 bases. The length of the CDR3 is 16 residues. Germline V gene lookup returns CDR1 MNHNY and CDR2 SVGAGI (reference sequence). The CDR3 loop is CASSSTTSGNYNEQFF. DNA for the CDR3: TGTGCCAGCAGTTCCACGACTAGTGGGAACTACAATGAGCAGTTCTTC.

This chain links TRBV5-4 with TRBJ2-7; no clear D. The germline CDR1 and CDR2 sequences are SGHNT and YYREEE (reference sequence). V was cut by 3 bases and J by 1 base, with 14 bases left in between. The CDR3 length is 15 residues. CDR3 sequence reads: CASSYVSRPSYEQYF. Written as DNA, the CDR3 is TGTGCCAGCAGCTACGTTAGCCGGCCTTCCTACGAGCAGTACTTC.

V usage is TRBV29-1 and J usage is TRBJ2-7, with a possible D match to TRBD2 (5 bases). In germline, CDR1 is SQVTM, CDR2 ANQGSEA. CDR3 size: 10 residues. V was trimmed by 7 bases and J by 7 bases, leaving 11 bases between them. DNA of the CDR3: TGCAGCGCCCAACTAGATGAGCAGTACTTC. This sequence encodes CSAQLDEQYF.

The DNA for the CDR3 is TGTGCCTGGAGTCGGGGACATATTTACGAGCAGTACTTC. It specifies CAWSRGHIYEQYF. The chain employs TRBV30 and TRBJ2-7; a possible D gene is TRBD1 (6 bases). Trimming removed 2 bases from V and 4 bases from J, with 12 bases in between. This CDR3 has 13 amino acids. Germline V lookup: CDR1 GTSNPN, CDR2 SVGIG (reference sequence).

V gene TRBV2 combines with J gene TRBJ2-5; 8 bases are shared with TRBD2. Germline CDR1 SNHLY, CDR2 FYNNEI. The CDR3 totals 16 residues. V lost 6 bases and J lost 1; bases outside the gene matches: 10. Written as DNA, the CDR3 is TGTGCCAGCAGGGGAGGGAGCGGGAGCGCCCAAGAGACCCAGTACTTC. It specifies CASRGGSGSAQETQYF.